This T cell receptor beta chain was identified in a study of blood T cells in healthy people across ages (dated by TCRdb to the mid-2010s). General notes on the study: Template switching captured roughly one uniquely barcoded TCR beta cDNA molecule per two T cells in model experiments. Age-related changes in TCR beta repertoire diversity were measured in the study by deep sequencing normalized with unique cDNA molecular identifiers. Donors were grouped into four age groups: young (average about 15 years), middle-aged (roughly 37), aged (approximately 67) and long-lived (over 80). To avoid experimental bias, donors of different ages were spread randomly across the sequencing lanes. The study analyzed two additional independent replicas of 1 million unique cDNA reads from the same blood draw for two donors, one aged 18 to 30 and one aged 80 or older.

Systemically healthy Caucasian individuals from Russia, 35 to 40 in total and aged roughly 6 to 95 years, were included as donors. Each donor gave about 9.7 milliliters of peripheral blood, drawn into EDTA-treated Vacutainer tubes. Ficoll-Paque density-gradient centrifugation was used to isolate PBMCs, with at least 6 million per sample. Trizol reagent was used to extract total RNA from PBMCs, with at least 6 micrograms per sample. Naive CD45RAhigh/CD27high T cell percentages were measured by flow cytometry on a PBMC aliquot from every donor. Receptor libraries were prepared by 5' RACE. Sequenced on an Illumina HiSeq 2500. A second PCR of roughly 6 to 11 cycles was run with a J-beta primer mix and a sample-barcoded 5' primer. Each TCR beta cDNA molecule received a unique molecular identifier from a template-switch 5' adaptor carrying 12 random nucleotides. Each sample yielded at least 2.5 million CDR3-containing paired-end reads. First-strand cDNA was synthesized from all RNA with the Mint cDNA synthesis kit, primed by a TRBC-specific oligonucleotide. Following uracil-DNA glycosylase treatment, a first 18-cycle PCR with universal primers M1SS and BC2_uni_R was performed on all cDNA. From the authors' description of their analysis: Each sample was normalized by randomly selecting 1 million high-quality reads, each carrying a distinct molecular identifier. Reads sharing molecular identifiers were discarded rather than binned into consensus sequences. MiTCR, set to a Q25 quality threshold and the strictest error-elimination algorithm, was used for CDR3 identification, clonotype clustering and error correction. A nonparametric unseen species model with Euler transformation was used to estimate lower-bound total TCR beta diversity. TCRdb took the public reads, trimmed them with fastp at Q25, ran MiXCR for clone calling and kept in-frame beta chains. All rows with the same CDR3 protein become a single entry with the most common DNA and genes. TCRdb, not the authors, supplied the V and J calls. Recorded for this sample are hundreds of thousands of distinct CDR3 sequences; approximately 59% of them occurred a single time. Of the sample, around 37% is held by the ten largest clones.

What the work shows at the level of the full study, not this receptor alone: There was a strong correlation between observed TCR beta diversity and the percentage of naive T cells measured by flow cytometry. Observed TCR beta diversity per million T cells fell roughly linearly with age, and a significant reduction was already apparent by age roughly 40. The CMV infection status of donors was not known, potentially confounding age-related changes in expanded clonotypes. Compared with the aged group, more naive CD4+ T cells, fewer expanded clones and increased TCR diversity were shown by the long-lived group, suggesting age selection. Bulk unsorted PBMC profiling prevented conclusive comparison of naive and antigen-experienced compartments. Total diversity estimates from one million sequenced T cells were considered lower bounds and underestimates.

As for this clonotype: The antigen it recognizes is unknown. The input lacks base qualities; no much larger clone sits a single base away.

Cut back by 2 bases and 5 bases, the V and J ends lie 10 bases apart. From the cysteine up to the phenylalanine, the CDR3 has a length of 15 residues. Only CDR3 DNA is held: 45 bases, read in frame from base 1. Sequencing was performed on blood. This sequence originates from a man aged 55 to 70 in good health. The V and J segments used are TRBV12-3 or TRBV12-4 and TRBJ1-6; no D gene can be assigned with confidence. The DNA sequence reads TGTGCCAGCAGTTTAAGCGGCAGCAATAATTCACCCCTCCACTTT. Its protein reads: CASSLSGSNNSPLHF.